This T cell receptor beta chain is drawn from a study of T cells after yellow fever vaccination. The CDR3 spans 17 residues. The V gene lost 2 bases and the J gene lost 4 bases, with 21 bases spanning the gap. Germline CDR1 reads SGHRS; CDR2 reads YFSETQ. Points on this clonotype: The antigen remains unidentified.

TCRdb reprocessed the 5' RACE reads via MiXCR and lists one record per CDR3 protein. The sample yields 250,000 to 400,000 distinct CDR3 sequences, approximately 4% seen once. Overall study findings and caveats: Detected again after the booster were most primary-vaccination clones, at 95% to 96% CD4 and approximately 87% CD8. Few clonotypes appeared in both CD4 and CD8 compartments. Researchers cautioned that FACS-sorted repertoires could harbor abundant clonotypes contaminating from the bulk population.

The chain carries TRBV5-1 and TRBJ2-5; D not certain. This receptor was taken from a man between 18 and 35 years old who received the YFV17D yellow fever vaccine. This material consisted of PBMCs, taken 15 days after the yellow fever booster vaccination. Here the CDR3 DNA reads TGCGCCAGCAGCTTCTCCTCGGGTAAAGAGGCCGGAGAGACCCAGTACTTC. It specifies CASSFSSGKEAGETQYF. Supplemented by reference TRBV5-1 and TRBJ2-5, the full variable domain reads KAGVTQTPRYLIKTRGQQVTLSCSPISGHRSVSWYQQTPGQGLQFLFEYFSETQRNKGNFPGRFSGRQFSNSRSEMNVSTLELGDSALYLCASSFSSGKEAGETQYFGPGTRLLVL.